Below, 10 T cell receptor beta chains from the same sample are listed, as sequenced in a study of T cell responses to AZD1222 COVID-19 vaccine. Measured with immunoSEQ multiplex PCR; TCRdb has only the in-frame clones, and not every one. The sample lists under 150,000 clones; 80% to 95% were seen once. The specimen comprised peripheral blood, sampled on day 0 of AZD1222 vaccination. These receptors originate from an adult in good health.

The V call is TRBV6-5, the J call TRBJ1-4, with TRBD1 identical over 9 bases. CDR1 is MNHEY, CDR2 SVGAGI, per germline. The CDR3 covers 15 residues. With V trimmed by 2 bases and J by 5 bases, 3 bases remained unmatched. CDR3: CASSYAGTGNEKLFF. As DNA, the CDR3 is TGTGCCAGCAGTTACGCCGGGACAGGGAATGAAAAACTGTTTTTT.

The rearrangement links TRBV5-4 to TRBJ1-4, with D possibly TRBD1 on 5 matching bases. Germline CDR1 reads SGHNT; CDR2 reads YYREEE (reference sequence). Deletions cut 0 bases from V and 8 bases from J, with 14 bases between. The CDR3 runs 15 residues. The CDR3 bases are TGTGCCAGCAGCTTGGCCGGGGACCGCAAGGAAAAACTGTTTTTT. Translating gives CASSLAGDRKEKLFF.

This chain links TRBV5-1 with TRBJ2-7; D ambiguous. Germline-derived CDR1 and CDR2 are SGHRS and YFSETQ. V lost 2 bases and J 0 bases, leaving 6 bases between the germline ends. The CDR3 runs 13 residues. The CDR3 is CASSLTGSYEQYF. The DNA for the CDR3 is TGCGCCAGCAGCTTAACCGGCTCCTACGAGCAGTACTTC.

V gene TRBV7-3 combines with J gene TRBJ1-2; D call uncertain. This CDR3 is built from 15 residues. Per germline, CDR1 SGHTA and CDR2 FQGTGA. The germline V and J ends were trimmed by 2 bases and 0 bases, with 10 bases remaining between them. This CDR3 reads CASSLSAETNYGYTF. CDR3 bases: TGTGCCAGCAGCTTATCTGCAGAGACTAACTATGGCTACACCTTC. Looking up the rest from reference TRBV7-3 and TRBJ1-2 gives the full variable domain: GAGVSQTPSNKVTEKGKYVELRCDPISGHTALYWYRQSLGQGPEFLIYFQGTGAADDSGLPNDRFFAVRPEGSVSTLKIQRTERGDSAVYLCASSLSAETNYGYTFGSGTRLTVV.

This chain links TRBV30 with TRBJ1-1, with D maybe TRBD1 (6 bases). The germline CDR1 and CDR2 sequences are GTSNPN and SVGIG (reference sequence). V was trimmed by 0 bases and J by 7 bases, leaving 12 bases between them. CDR3 length: 13 residues. CDR3 region: CAWSVGGTFEAFF. CDR3 DNA: TGTGCCTGGAGTGTAGGGGGGACCTTTGAAGCTTTCTTT.

J is TRBJ2-1 and V is TRBV5-1; no reliable D call. The germline V and J ends were trimmed by 4 bases and 4 bases, with 15 bases remaining between them. The germline CDR1 and CDR2 sequences are SGHRS and YFSETQ. The CDR3 sequence is 15 residues long. Here the CDR3 reads CASSATRELYNEQFF. The CDR3, as DNA: TGCGCCAGCAGCGCGACAAGAGAGTTATACAATGAGCAGTTCTTC.

The rearrangement uses TRBV5-6 and TRBJ1-6; the D is unclear. The CDR3 runs to 15 residues. Germline CDR1 is SGHDT and CDR2 is YYEEEE. The V gene lost 0 bases and the J gene lost 3 bases, with 7 bases spanning the gap. The CDR3, as DNA: TGTGCCAGCAGCTTGGGACACCTCTATAATTCACCCCTCCACTTT. Protein sequence: CASSLGHLYNSPLHF.

The chain couples TRBV11-2 to TRBJ1-6, with D tentatively TRBD1 (6 bases). The ends were cut back, 0 bases at V and 9 bases at J, with 21 bases in the middle. The CDR3 totals 18 residues. Per the germline V gene, CDR1 is SGHAT and CDR2 is FQNNGV. DNA of the CDR3: TGTGCCAGCAGCTTAGATCACTTGAACACAGGGATGGGTTCACCCCTCCACTTT. Residues: CASSLDHLNTGMGSPLHF.

J is TRBJ2-4 and V is TRBV27; D is ambiguous. Germline CDR1 is MNHEY and CDR2 is SMNVEV (reference sequence). The V and J ends lost 5 bases and 6 bases respectively, with 11 bases between them. CDR3 length: 13 residues. This chain's CDR3 is CASSTPPGNIQYF. CDR3 nucleotides: TGTGCCAGCAGTACCCCACCAGGAAACATTCAGTACTTC.

The chain uses TRBV4-1 and TRBJ2-1; D is possibly TRBD2 (6 bases). This CDR3 contains 15 residues. CDR1 MGHRA and CDR2 YSYEKL come from the germline V gene. The V gene lost 6 bases and the J gene lost 8 bases, with 20 bases spanning the gap. The CDR3 loop reads CASSPMGLPPDEQFF. In DNA, the CDR3 is TGCGCCAGCAGTCCCATGGGACTGCCGCCGGATGAGCAGTTCTTC.